The 5 T cell receptor beta chains reported below all come from one sample, sequenced in a study of beta chain features in type 1 diabetes. Study-level points and caveats: Researchers report that Type 1 diabetes patients had moderately but significantly shorter TCRB CDR3s across all four CD4+ subsets.

Antigens of these TCRs are unknown. Expressed TCRB transcripts were sequenced because the isolated RNA had all been reverse transcribed beforehand. Here immunoSEQ multiplex PCR was the method, and the copy in TCRdb shows in-frame clones only, minus some. The sample consists of roughly 700,000 clones, around 15% of them appearing once. The specimen sequenced was naive CD4+ T cells from blood. These receptors were obtained from a young man with type 1 diabetes.

The V call is TRBV18, the J call TRBJ2-7; the match to TRBD1 covers 8 bases. J lost 2 bases, V lost 5 bases, and 8 bases had no gene match. The germline V gene encodes CDR1 KGHSH and CDR2 LQKENI. The CDR3 is made up of 15 amino acids. The CDR3 DNA reads as TGTGCCAGCTCAAGATACAGGGGGGAAGCCTACGAGCAGTACTTC. Translation gives CASSRYRGEAYEQYF.

This chain uses TRBV5-4 with TRBJ1-2; D is perhaps TRBD1 (5 bases). V was trimmed by 4 bases and J by 2 bases, leaving 15 bases between them. Germline V lookup: CDR1 SGHNT, CDR2 YYREEE (reference sequence). This CDR3 contains 15 residues. CDR3 residues: CASSTPRAGNYGYTF. The DNA for the CDR3 is TGTGCCAGCAGCACTCCCAGGGCGGGGAACTATGGCTACACCTTC.

About this clone itself: This sample includes further DNA sequences coding for the same CDR3. CDR3 protein: CAWSAGEKLFF. The CDR3 bases are TGTGCCTGGAGTGCAGGGGAGAAACTGTTTTTT. The rearrangement uses TRBV30 and TRBJ1-4; a weak D match, TRBD1 (6 bases). Trimming stripped 1 base from V and 11 bases from J, with 8 bases between. Germline values: CDR1 GTSNPN, CDR2 SVGIG (reference sequence). This CDR3 is 11 amino acids long. Filled out from reference TRBV30 and TRBJ1-4, the complete variable domain reads SQTIHQWPATLVQPVGSPLSLECTVEGTSNPNLYWYRQAAGRGLQLLFYSVGIGQISSEVPQNLSASRPQDRQFILSSKKLLLSDSGFYLCAWSAGEKLFFGSGTQLSVL.

This clone was detected ten times or more. At the DNA level, this CDR3 is encoded by other sequences in the same sample as well. The chain uses TRBV30 and TRBJ1-5, with D perhaps matching TRBD1 (6 bases). Trimming shortened V by 1 base and J by 3 bases, and 7 bases separated the two germline ends. CDR3 length: 13 residues. CDR1 is GTSNPN, CDR2 SVGIG, per germline (reference sequence). For the CDR3, the DNA is TGTGCCTGGAGTGGGGGGGCCAATCAGCCCCAGCATTTT. It yields the protein CAWSGGANQPQHF.

The chain recombines TRBV13 with TRBJ2-1; TRBD1 matches 9 bases. CDR3 length: 14 residues. Germline-derived CDR1 and CDR2 are PRHDT and FYEKMQ (reference sequence). J lost 8 bases, V lost 6 bases, and 8 bases had no gene match. The CDR3 nucleotides are TGTGCCAGCAGGGCCGGGACAGGGACACATGAGCAGTTCTTC. Translation gives CASRAGTGTHEQFF.